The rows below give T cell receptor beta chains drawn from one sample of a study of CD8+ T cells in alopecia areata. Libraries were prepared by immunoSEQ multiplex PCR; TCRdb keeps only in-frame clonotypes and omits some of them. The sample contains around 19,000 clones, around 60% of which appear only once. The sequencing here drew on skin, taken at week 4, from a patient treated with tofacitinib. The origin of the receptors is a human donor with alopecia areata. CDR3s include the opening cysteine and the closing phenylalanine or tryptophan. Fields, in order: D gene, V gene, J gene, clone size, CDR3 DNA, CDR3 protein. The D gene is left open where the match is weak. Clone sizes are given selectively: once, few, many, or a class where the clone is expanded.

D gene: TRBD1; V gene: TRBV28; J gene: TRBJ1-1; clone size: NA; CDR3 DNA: TGTGCCAGCAGTTTGGAGGGACAGTACACTGAAGCTTTCTTT; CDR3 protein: CASSLEGQYTEAFF
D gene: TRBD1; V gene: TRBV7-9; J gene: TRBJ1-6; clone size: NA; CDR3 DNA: TGTGCCAGCAGCACCCCCCGACAGGGGTGGAATTCACCCCTCCACTTT; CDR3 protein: CASSTPRQGWNSPLHF
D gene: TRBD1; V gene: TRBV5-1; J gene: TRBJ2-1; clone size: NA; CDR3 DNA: TGCGCCAGCAGCTTGGCCGGGCAGGGGGCCCGCCAGGGATCCTACAATGAGCAGTTCTTC; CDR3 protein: CASSLAGQGARQGSYNEQFF
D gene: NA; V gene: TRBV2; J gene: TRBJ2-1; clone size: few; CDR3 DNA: TGTGCCAGCAGGGGTTACGGGAGCTCCTACAATGAGCAGTTCTTC; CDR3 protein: CASRGYGSSYNEQFF
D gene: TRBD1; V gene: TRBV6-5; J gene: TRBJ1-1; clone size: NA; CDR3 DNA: TGTGCCAGCAGTCAAGACAGGGGCTGGAACACTGAAGCTTTCTTT; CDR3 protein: CASSQDRGWNTEAFF
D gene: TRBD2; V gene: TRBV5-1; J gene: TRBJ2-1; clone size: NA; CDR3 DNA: TGCGCCAGCCAAGTAATAGCGGGGGGGCGATATGAGCAGTTCTTC; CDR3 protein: CASQVIAGGRYEQFF
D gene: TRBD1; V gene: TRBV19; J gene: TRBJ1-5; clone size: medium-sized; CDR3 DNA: TGTGCCAGTAGCTCGGACAGGGTCAATCAGCCCCAGCATTTT; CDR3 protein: CASSSDRVNQPQHF
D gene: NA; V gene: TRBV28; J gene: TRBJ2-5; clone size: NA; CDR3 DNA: TGTGCCAGCAGCCCATTTGGGAAAGGGCCCCAGGAGACCCAGTACTTC; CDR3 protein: CASSPFGKGPQETQYF
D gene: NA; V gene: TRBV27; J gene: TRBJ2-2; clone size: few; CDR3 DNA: TGTGCCAGCAGTTTTAGTTTTAGGTCAGCTGAGAGGAACACCGGGGAGCTGTTTTTT; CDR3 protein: CASSFSFRSAERNTGELFF
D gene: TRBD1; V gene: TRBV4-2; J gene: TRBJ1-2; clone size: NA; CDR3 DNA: TGTGCCAGCAGCCAAAAGGGGGGGACAGGGGGTCTCTCCTATGGCTACACCTTC; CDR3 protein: CASSQKGGTGGLSYGYTF
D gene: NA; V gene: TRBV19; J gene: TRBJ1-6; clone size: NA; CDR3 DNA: TGTGCCAGTAGTCTATCGGGGGGTAGCGGGTCACCCCTCCACTTT; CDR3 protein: CASSLSGGSGSPLHF
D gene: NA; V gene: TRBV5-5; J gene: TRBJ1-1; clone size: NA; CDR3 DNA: TGTGCCAGCAGCTTTGAAGGGAAGAACACTGAAGCTTTCTTT; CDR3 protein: CASSFEGKNTEAFF
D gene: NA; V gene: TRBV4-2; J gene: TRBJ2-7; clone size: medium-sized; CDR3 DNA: TGTGCCAGCAGCCAAGTACAGGGCGTGGGCGAGCAGTACTTC; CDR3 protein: CASSQVQGVGEQYF
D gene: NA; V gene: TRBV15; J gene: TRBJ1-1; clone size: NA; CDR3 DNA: TGTGCCACCAGCAGAGATGGGATAGAAGCTTTCTTT; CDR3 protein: CATSRDGIEAFF
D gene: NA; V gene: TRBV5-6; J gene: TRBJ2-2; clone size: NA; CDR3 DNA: TGTGCCAGCAGCCCTGGCGTCGGGGACACCGGGGAGCTGTTTTTT; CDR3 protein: CASSPGVGDTGELFF
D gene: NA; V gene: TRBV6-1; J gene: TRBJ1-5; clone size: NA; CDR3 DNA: TGTGCCAGCGTTCCTACACCGATACACAATCAGCCCCAGCATTTT; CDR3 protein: CASVPTPIHNQPQHF